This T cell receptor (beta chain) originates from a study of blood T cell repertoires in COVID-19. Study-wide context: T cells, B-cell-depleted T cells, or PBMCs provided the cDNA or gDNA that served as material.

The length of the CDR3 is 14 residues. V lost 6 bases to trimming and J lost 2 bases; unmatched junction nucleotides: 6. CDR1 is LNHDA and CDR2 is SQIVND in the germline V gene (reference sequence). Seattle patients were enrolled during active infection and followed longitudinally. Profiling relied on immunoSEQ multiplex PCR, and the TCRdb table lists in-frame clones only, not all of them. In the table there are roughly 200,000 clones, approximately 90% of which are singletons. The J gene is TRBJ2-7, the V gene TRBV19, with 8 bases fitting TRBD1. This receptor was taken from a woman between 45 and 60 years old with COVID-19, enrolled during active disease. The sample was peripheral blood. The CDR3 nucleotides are TGTGCCAGTAGCAGGGGGACAGGAACCTACGAGCAGTACTTC. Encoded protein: CASSRGTGTYEQYF. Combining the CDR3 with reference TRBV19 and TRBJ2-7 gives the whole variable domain DGGITQSPKYLFRKEGQNVTLSCEQNLNHDAMYWYRQDPGQGLRLIYYSQIVNDFQKGDIAEGYSVSREKKESFPLTVTSAQKNPTAFYLCASSRGTGTYEQYFGPGTRLTVT.